This TCR beta chain comes out of a study of CD8 T cells in ankylosing spondylitis. General study findings and limits: Certain motif variants had earlier appeared in reactive arthritis synovial fluid and blood. Disease-linked clones proved CD8+ and comparatively uncommon in peripheral blood. From matched ankylosing spondylitis synovial fluid, disease-linked clones were reportedly recovered at significantly enriched levels. Typical of ankylosing spondylitis blood, it appeared, was a TCR beta motif of seven to nine highly homologous variants.

In the case of this clonotype: Its target is unknown.

A single record per CDR3 protein comes from TCRdb applying MiXCR to the 5' RACE reads. Of 270,000 or so distinct CDR3 sequences listed, roughly 18% are singletons. Sequencing was performed on blood, either unsorted or a sorted T cell fraction (not recorded which). This TCR was sampled from a male donor with ankylosing spondylitis or in good health (not recorded which).

The CDR3 bases are TGTGCCAGCAGCGCCAACGGGGGTGGGGTATACGAGCAGTACTTC. Its translation: CASSANGGGVYEQYF. The J gene is TRBJ2-7, the V gene TRBV9, with a weak D call TRBD2 (6 bases). The CDR3 is 15 residues long. Trimming shortened V by 3 bases and J by 4 bases, and 17 bases separated the two germline ends. The germline V gene encodes CDR1 SGDLS and CDR2 YYNGEE.